These 13 T cell receptor beta chains were all obtained from the same sample, sequenced in a study of shared clonotypes between healthy human individuals. Measured with immunoSEQ multiplex PCR; TCRdb has only the in-frame clones, and not every one. Of about a million clones detected, roughly 80% appear once; the ten largest clones hold about 1.5%. The sample comprised memory CD4+ T cells sorted from blood. Described subset: CD45RA-negative fraction. All receptors come from a man between 18 and 29 years old in good health.

The chain carries TRBV2 and TRBJ2-7, with 9 positions matching TRBD1. The CDR3 loop spans 16 amino acids. Germline-derived CDR1 and CDR2 are SNHLY and FYNNEI. V was clipped by 6 bases and J by 4 bases; unmatched bases: 13. CDR3 residues: CASSLSPGTGPYEQYF. The CDR3 region has the DNA TGTGCCAGCAGCCTCAGTCCCGGGACAGGGCCTTACGAGCAGTACTTC.

The V call is TRBV11-2, the J call TRBJ1-2; D perhaps matches TRBD1 (6 bases). The germline V gene encodes CDR1 SGHAT and CDR2 FQNNGV. The CDR3 sequence is 13 residues long. V lost 0 bases and J lost 6, with 8 bases in between. Here the CDR3 DNA reads TGTGCCAGCAGCTTAGAACAGGGACATGGCTACACCTTC. The encoded protein is CASSLEQGHGYTF.

This chain uses TRBV7-8 with TRBJ2-5; 12 bases map to TRBD2. The trim removed 3 bases at V and 4 bases at J, leaving 3 bases unmatched. CDR1 and CDR2 (germline): SGHVS, FQNEAQ. This CDR3 is 15 amino acids long. The CDR3 protein is CASSFTSGGPETQYF. Written as DNA, the CDR3 is TGTGCCAGCAGCTTTACTAGCGGGGGGCCAGAGACCCAGTACTTC.

This chain joins TRBV27 and TRBJ2-7; TRBD2 aligns across 7 bases. There are 13 residues in the CDR3. CDR1 is MNHEY, CDR2 SMNVEV, per germline (reference sequence). The J segment lost 5 bases and the V segment lost 11 bases, leaving 12 bases of the junction unmatched. The CDR3 DNA reads as TGTGCCGGGGGGGGTGCGGGAGACCACGAGCAGTACTTC. This gives the protein CAGGGAGDHEQYF.

The chain carries TRBV27 and TRBJ2-1; 10 bases agree with TRBD2. The germline CDR1 and CDR2 sequences are MNHEY and SMNVEV (reference sequence). This CDR3 comprises 17 residues. V dropped 3 bases and J dropped 0; count of bases not matched to a gene: 5. The CDR3 nucleotides read TGTGCCAGCAGTTTTAGGGTAGCGGGGGGCTCCTACAATGAGCAGTTCTTC. Translated: CASSFRVAGGSYNEQFF.

The V gene is TRBV7-2, the J gene TRBJ1-3, with TRBD1 matching 9 bases. The CDR3 is made up of 14 amino acids. CDR1 SGHTA and CDR2 FQGNSA come from the germline V gene. Trimming removed 7 bases from V and 8 bases from J; junction bases left unmatched: 9. CDR3 sequence (DNA): TGTGCCAGCACCCGGCCGGGACAGGGACACACCATATATTTT. Residues: CASTRPGQGHTIYF.

V and J are TRBV5-4 and TRBJ2-7; unclear D gene. The CDR3 length is 11 residues. Germline V gene data show CDR1 as SGHNT and CDR2 as YYREEE (reference sequence). Trimming took off 4 bases at V and 1 base at J, with 3 bases between the two ends. The CDR3 bases are TGTGCCAGCAGCATATCCTACGAGCAGTACTTC. It is translated as CASSISYEQYF.

This clone showed up just a few times. The rearrangement joins TRBV7-8 to TRBJ1-2, with no clear D. The CDR3 totals 13 residues. The germline CDR1 and CDR2 sequences are SGHVS and FQNEAQ. The V end was cut by 3 bases, the J end by 7 bases, with 12 bases between. CDR3 region: CASSFGSFGGYTF. In DNA, the CDR3 is TGTGCCAGCAGCTTCGGGTCCTTCGGTGGCTACACCTTC. Supplemented by reference TRBV7-8 and TRBJ1-2, the full variable domain reads GAGVSQSPRYKVAKRGQDVALRCDPISGHVSLFWYQQALGQGPEFLTYFQNEAQLDKSGLPSDRFFAERPEGSVSTLKIQRTQQEDSAVYLCASSFGSFGGYTFGSGTRLTVV.

A few counts support this clone. This chain uses TRBV6-1 with TRBJ1-3, with D perhaps matching TRBD1 (5 bases). V lost 6 bases to trimming and J lost 3 bases, with 9 bases between them. The CDR3 is 13 amino acids. Per germline, CDR1 MNHNS and CDR2 SASEGT. The CDR3 loop is CASRGDFGNTIYF. The CDR3 coding sequence is TGTGCCAGCAGAGGGGACTTTGGAAACACCATATATTTT.

This rearrangement joins TRBV10-3 to TRBJ2-7, with TRBD2 as a possible D gene (5 bases). The germline CDR1 and CDR2 sequences are ENHRY and SYGVKD. The CDR3 contains 12 residues. Trimming took off 6 bases at V and 6 bases at J, with 12 bases between the two ends. CDR3 loop: CAIRRAAGEQYF. CDR3 bases: TGTGCCATCAGGCGAGCGGCAGGCGAGCAGTACTTC.

V usage is TRBV9 and J usage is TRBJ1-2; no firm D call. The V end lost 6 bases, the J end lost 3 bases, and 9 bases lay between the germline ends. Germline lookup yields CDR1 SGDLS and CDR2 YYNGEE. CDR3 length: 12 amino acids. The DNA for the CDR3 is TGTGCCAGCAACGTGGCCCACTATGGCTACACCTTC. It is translated as CASNVAHYGYTF.

This clone was observed a single time. The V call is TRBV11-3, the J call TRBJ2-5, with TRBD2 matching over 14 bases. The CDR3 is made up of 15 amino acids. Germline CDR1 is SGHNT and CDR2 is YENEEA. The V and J ends lost 5 bases and 5 bases, in that order; junction bases with no gene match: 4. Here the CDR3 DNA reads TGTGCCAGCAGCAAGGGACTAGCGGGGGTTGAGACCCAGTACTTC. Encoded protein: CASSKGLAGVETQYF.

This chain links TRBV30 with TRBJ2-2, with D uncertain. The CDR3 sequence is 13 residues long. The V gene lost 8 bases and the J gene lost 0 bases, with 10 bases spanning the gap. Germline V CDR1 and CDR2: GTSNPN, SVGIG (reference sequence). The CDR3 reads CAGQTANTGELFF. In DNA, the CDR3 is TGTGCCGGGCAAACAGCGAACACCGGGGAGCTGTTTTTT.